This TCR beta chain derives from a study of blood T cell repertoires in COVID-19 (TCRdb year 2020). The study in broad terms: Collaborator samples came from the United States, Italy and Spain and covered acute and convalescent phases of COVID-19. Sample metadata almost always included a de-identified subject ID, COVID-19 status, age in years and sex. Where available, HLA class I and class II types were taken from metadata supplied by the sample provider and were not determined by assay-based typing. The dataset comprised deeply sampled blood TCRbeta repertoires from subjects exposed to, actively infected with, or recovered from COVID-19. The repertoires were made available in a free public database intended to serve as a resource for research on the immune response to SARS-CoV-2. Samples came from the ongoing ImmuneRACE study (first 160 participants) plus 1,254 subjects from 6 global collaborators. The material from the prospective study consisted of cDNA or gDNA derived from T cells, B-cell-depleted T cells, or PBMCs. Points the paper makes about the study in general: The quantity of clinical and demographic metadata differed by source and by participant and was supplied without curation.

TCRbeta CDR3 regions were amplified from genomic DNA using the immunoSEQ Assay, a bias-controlled multiplex PCR. Processing in the source paper ran as follows. The number of nucleated cells in each sample was estimated by amplification of reference gene primers within the assay. Sequence reads were collapsed and filtered to measure the absolute abundance of every unique TCRbeta CDR3 rearrangement. For each sample, productive Simpson clonality was calculated as the square root of Simpson's diversity index across productive rearrangements. TCRdb carries this immuneACCESS record with in-frame sequences only. Its versions omit some clonotypes, under half of them owing to an unresolved V gene in the studies checked, with the rest unexplained. V and J calls plus clone size are reproduced from that table; the DNA served to infer D and trimming. In all, the sample holds roughly 84,000 clones, and over 70% of those were seen once. Jointly, the top ten make up around 4.5% of the sample.

According to the germline V gene, CDR1 reads SGHTA and CDR2 reads FQGNSA. Trimming accounts for 1 base at V and 4 bases at J, while the number of junction bases matched to no gene is 9. The CDR3 sequence holds 17 residues, the cysteine and phenylalanine included. Of the read, only the CDR3 DNA is kept; its 51 bases are in frame from base 1. For this clone: The antigen this receptor binds is unknown. No base quality information exists; no much larger clone differs at one position.

Each collaborating institution followed its own protocols to collect whole blood in K2EDTA tubes. For TCRbeta analysis, collaborators shipped samples as frozen whole blood, isolated PBMCs, or DNA extracted from either of those sample types. The receptor's source is a woman between 45 and 65 years old with acute or convalescent COVID-19. Source material: peripheral blood. The chain couples TRBV7-2 to TRBJ2-7, with 11 bases matching TRBD2. The nucleotides are TGTGCCAGCAGCTTAGATGGGTTAGCGGGGGGGTATTACGAGCAGTACTTC. Its protein is CASSLDGLAGGYYEQYF.